A single sample gave rise to the 22 T cell receptor beta chains below, sequenced in a study of CD8 T cells in ankylosing spondylitis. Overall study results and limits: A TCR beta motif of under ten highly homologous variants appeared characteristic of ankylosing spondylitis blood.

TCRdb ran MiXCR on the 5' RACE reads and lists one entry per CDR3 protein. Among under 850,000 distinct CDR3 sequences listed, around 20% were seen once. No antigen has been assigned to these receptors. Sequencing was carried out using blood, either unsorted or a sorted T cell fraction (not recorded which). The receptors stem from a male donor with ankylosing spondylitis.

This clonotype was seen only a few times. The chain recombines TRBV4-2 with TRBJ1-5, with unresolved D. V lost 8 bases and J lost 6, with 14 bases in between. CDR3 length: 13 amino acids. The germline V gene has CDR1 LGHNA and CDR2 YNFKEQ. In nucleotides, the CDR3 is TGTGCCAGCTCAACCAAGGTCGGTCAGCCCCAGCATTTT. It specifies CASSTKVGQPQHF.

The rearrangement links TRBV28 to TRBJ2-6; D gene unclear. V lost 3 bases and J 4 bases, leaving 4 bases between the germline ends. Germline CDR1 MDHEN, CDR2 SYDVKM. This CDR3 spans 13 amino acids. The CDR3 is CASSFDGANVLTF. CDR3 sequence (DNA): TGTGCCAGCAGTTTTGACGGGGCCAACGTCCTGACTTTC.

The genes are TRBV7-3 and TRBJ2-3; 8 nucleotides align to TRBD1. With 5 bases clipped from V and 4 bases from J, the junction kept 8 bases outside the gene matches. This CDR3 region has 15 residues. The V gene's germline CDR1 is SGHTA and CDR2 FQGTGA. The CDR3 loop reads CASSLDRGKSDTQYF. Written as DNA, the CDR3 is TGTGCCAGCAGCCTCGACAGGGGCAAGTCAGATACGCAGTATTTT.

The V and J genes are TRBV7-9 and TRBJ2-1, with TRBD2 as a possible D gene (5 bases). CDR3 length equals 16 residues. Trimming shortened V by 4 bases and J by 0 bases, and 13 bases separated the two germline ends. Germline-derived CDR1 and CDR2 are SEHNR and FQNEAQ (reference sequence). The chain's CDR3 is CASSSFPGLSYNEQFF. CDR3 in DNA: TGTGCCAGCAGCTCCTTCCCCGGACTCTCCTACAATGAGCAGTTCTTC.

There are many counts of this clonotype. The chain uses TRBV4-2 and TRBJ2-7; 11 bases line up with TRBD2. The CDR3 runs 14 residues. J gave up 2 bases and V 6 bases, and 3 bases lay outside the gene matches. CDR1 LGHNA and CDR2 YNFKEQ come from the germline V gene. CDR3 DNA sequence: TGTGCCAGCAGACTTAGCGGGAGGGCCTACGAGCAGTACTTC. Its translation is CASRLSGRAYEQYF.

The chain couples TRBV5-5 to TRBJ1-2; D not resolved. Trimming took 9 bases from V and 7 from J, leaving 25 bases between them. Germline CDR1 is SGHKS and CDR2 is YYEKEE (reference sequence). This CDR3 has 15 amino acids. The CDR3: CATSEVGDLVSGYTF. The DNA for the CDR3 is TGTGCCACCTCAGAGGTTGGAGACTTAGTTTCTGGCTACACCTTC. The complete variable domain, with remaining parts taken from reference TRBV5-5 and TRBJ1-2, reads DAGVTQSPTHLIKTRGQQVTLRCSPISGHKSVSWYQQVLGQGPQFIFQYYEKEERGRGNFPDRFSARQFPNYSSELNVNALLLGDSALYLCATSEVGDLVSGYTFGSGTRLTVV.

The chain couples TRBV12-3 or TRBV12-4 to TRBJ2-5; a possible D gene is TRBD1 (6 bases). With 6 bases removed from V and 4 bases from J, the gap between germline ends came to 24 bases. The CDR3 length is 17 residues. The CDR3 protein is CASSHRVGRGSGETQYF. The CDR3 DNA is TGTGCCAGCAGCCACCGGGTAGGCAGGGGCTCAGGAGAGACCCAGTACTTC.

The chain links TRBV20-1 to TRBJ2-7; 9 bases map to TRBD2. Germline assignment: CDR1 DFQATT and CDR2 SNEGSKA (reference sequence). This CDR3 has 15 residues. V lost 0 bases and J lost 4; bases outside the gene matches: 7. DNA for the CDR3: TGCAGTGCTAGAGATTTCCCTAGCGGGACTTACGAGCAGTACTTC. Its translation: CSARDFPSGTYEQYF.

The chain has TRBV7-9 and TRBJ2-5; D ambiguous. This CDR3 contains 15 residues. V was shortened by 4 bases and J by 2 bases, with 14 bases between the two germline ends. Germline V gives CDR1 SEHNR, CDR2 FQNEAQ (reference sequence). The CDR3: CASSSLNEAQETQYF. CDR3 DNA sequence: TGTGCCAGCAGCTCCCTAAACGAGGCTCAAGAGACCCAGTACTTC.

This chain joins TRBV11-2 and TRBJ1-2; TRBD1 agrees at 7 bases. The CDR3 has 15 amino acids. The V segment lost 5 bases and the J segment 0 bases; nucleotides outside the gene matches: 6. Germline V lookup: CDR1 SGHAT, CDR2 FQNNGV. CDR3 in DNA: TGTGCCAGCAGCCGGTGGGACAGCGCTAACTATGGCTACACCTTC. This translates into CASSRWDSANYGYTF. The variable domain in full, completed from reference TRBV11-2 and TRBJ1-2, reads EAGVAQSPRYKIIEKRQSVAFWCNPISGHATLYWYQQILGQGPKLLIQFQNNGVVDDSQLPKDRFSAERLKGVDSTLKIQPAKLEDSAVYLCASSRWDSANYGYTFGSGTRLTVV.

This sequence joins TRBV7-8 and TRBJ2-1; D gene ambiguous. This CDR3 has 15 residues. V was cut by 3 bases and J by 10 bases, with 19 bases left in between. The germline gives CDR1 SGHVS, CDR2 FQNEAQ. The CDR3 is CASSFDIDRSWEQFF. CDR3 in DNA: TGTGCCAGCAGCTTCGATATAGACCGATCATGGGAGCAGTTCTTC.

In its sample, this clonotype was seen a few times. This chain links TRBV20-1 with TRBJ2-7, with D unresolved. The CDR3 has 11 residues. Germline V gene data show CDR1 as DFQATT and CDR2 as SNEGSKA (reference sequence). V lost 6 bases, J lost 4 bases, and 10 bases lay in between. CDR3 DNA sequence: TGCAGTGCAACCCCAGGTTACGAGCAGTACTTC. Amino acids: CSATPGYEQYF.

The V and J genes are TRBV2 and TRBJ2-1; 9 bases are a match to TRBD2. Trimming took 1 base from V and 2 from J; bases not matched to a gene: 0. CDR1 is SNHLY and CDR2 is FYNNEI in the germline V gene. This CDR3 contains 15 residues. The CDR3 region is CASSEGTSAYNEQFF. DNA of the CDR3: TGTGCCAGCAGTGAAGGGACTAGCGCCTACAATGAGCAGTTCTTC.

This chain joins TRBV4-1 and TRBJ1-3; 9 bases are a match to TRBD1. The length of the CDR3 is 16 residues. J lost 3 bases, V lost 5 bases, and 8 bases had no gene match. CDR1 is MGHRA, CDR2 YSYEKL, per germline. The CDR3, as DNA: TGCGCCAGCAGCGGACAGGGGTACGTTGGTGGAAACACCATATATTTT. Translation: CASSGQGYVGGNTIYF.

The V and J genes are TRBV5-1 and TRBJ1-2, with TRBD1 as a possible D gene (5 bases). Germline CDR1 reads SGHRS; CDR2 reads YFSETQ. Trimming shortened V by 4 bases and J by 4 bases, and 17 bases separated the two germline ends. The CDR3 contains 15 residues. The CDR3 protein is CASSTSGGVPYGYTF. DNA for the CDR3: TGCGCCAGCAGCACATCTGGGGGTGTACCCTATGGCTACACCTTC.

This clonotype showed up just once. The chain is built from TRBV7-9 and TRBJ2-5, with D possibly TRBD2 on 6 matching bases. The length of the CDR3 is 17 residues. Per germline, CDR1 SEHNR and CDR2 FQNEAQ (reference sequence). Trimming shortened V by 1 base and J by 2 bases, and 17 bases separated the two germline ends. In nucleotides, the CDR3 is TGTGCCAGCAGCTTAGGTGCCGGGCGGGGCCAACAAGAGACCCAGTACTTC. Its translation: CASSLGAGRGQQETQYF. Combining the CDR3 with reference TRBV7-9 and TRBJ2-5 gives the whole variable domain DTGVSQNPRHKITKRGQNVTFRCDPISEHNRLYWYRQTLGQGPEFLTYFQNEAQLEKSRLLSDRFSAERPKGSFSTLEIQRTEQGDSAMYLCASSLGAGRGQQETQYFGPGTRLLVL.

This clonotype appeared a few times. The chain employs TRBV2 and TRBJ1-2; TRBD1 aligns across 9 bases. Looked up from germline, CDR1 is SNHLY and CDR2 is FYNNEI. The J segment lost 2 bases and the V segment lost 7 bases, leaving 5 bases of the junction unmatched. The CDR3 runs to 14 residues. CDR3 residues: CASIHGTGNYGYTF. CDR3 coding DNA: TGTGCCAGCATCCACGGGACAGGGAACTATGGCTACACCTTC.

This clonotype was counted a few times. The chain has TRBV6-5 and TRBJ1-6; TRBD1 matches 8 bases. With V trimmed by 2 bases and J by 9 bases, 3 bases remained unmatched. The CDR3 runs to 14 residues. Germline CDR1 and CDR2: MNHEY and SVGAGI. The CDR3 is CASSYVGQGSPLHF. The CDR3 nucleotides are TGTGCCAGCAGTTACGTTGGACAGGGTTCACCCCTCCACTTT.

This clonotype has only a few counts. V gene TRBV7-8 combines with J gene TRBJ2-3, with 8 bases fitting TRBD1. Germline V gene data show CDR1 as SGHVS and CDR2 as FQNEAQ. This CDR3 comprises 18 residues. V trimming: 5 bases; J trimming: 2 bases; junction bases outside the gene matches: 15. Here the CDR3 reads CASSPRGGQGPLTDTQYF. The CDR3 nucleotides read TGTGCCAGCAGCCCGCGCGGAGGACAGGGACCCCTCACAGATACGCAGTATTTT.

V gene TRBV3-1 combines with J gene TRBJ1-2; D is perhaps TRBD1 (6 bases). Germline V CDR1 and CDR2: LGHDT, YNNKEL (reference sequence). Trimming stripped 3 bases from V and 6 bases from J, with 17 bases between. The CDR3 is 15 amino acids. Written as DNA, the CDR3 is TGTGCCAGCAGCCACGGGGGCAGGCAAAGAGATGGCTACACCTTC. Encoded protein: CASSHGGRQRDGYTF.

In its sample, this clonotype was seen a few times. The rearrangement links TRBV20-1 to TRBJ2-1, with D perhaps TRBD1 or TRBD2 (5 bases each). The germline gives CDR1 DFQATT, CDR2 SNEGSKA (reference sequence). CDR3 length: 16 amino acids. V lost 4 bases, J lost 2 bases, and 18 bases lay in between. CDR3 nucleotides: TGCAGTGCTATCCTTGGGGCCAGCGGAACCTACAATGAGCAGTTCTTC. Translation: CSAILGASGTYNEQFF.

A few counts support this clonotype. The rearrangement links TRBV4-1 to TRBJ1-2, with D possibly TRBD1 on 5 matching bases. The CDR3 loop spans 15 amino acids. The germline CDR1 and CDR2 sequences are MGHRA and YSYEKL. Trimming removed 4 bases from V and 6 bases from J, with 18 bases in between. In DNA form, the CDR3 reads TGCGCCAGCAGCCCCCACCCGGGGAGGGGAGATGGCTACACCTTC. As protein: CASSPHPGRGDGYTF.